One and the same sample provided the 18 T cell receptor beta chains below, sequenced in a study of T cell responses to AZD1222 COVID-19 vaccine. Measured with immunoSEQ multiplex PCR; TCRdb has only the in-frame clones, and not every one. The table has under 80,000 clones, approximately 90% seen once. The sample consisted of peripheral blood, taken 28 days after the second AZD1222 dose. The receptor source for this set is an adult who received the AZD1222 COVID-19 vaccine.

The chain carries TRBV3-1 (or the pseudogene TRBV3-2) and TRBJ2-3; 12 bases line up with TRBD2. Germline V gene lookup returns CDR1 LGHDT and CDR2 YNNKEL (reference sequence). The length of the CDR3 is 15 residues. V shed 7 bases and J 4 bases; nucleotides not matched to a gene: 6. CDR3 DNA sequence: TGTGCCAGCACCCCTAGCGGGAGGGCCCCAGATACGCAGTATTTT. It yields the protein CASTPSGRAPDTQYF.

The rearrangement joins TRBV6-5 to TRBJ1-2; 8 bases align to TRBD1. V gave up 5 bases and J gave up 5 bases; unmatched junction bases: 7. The germline V gene encodes CDR1 MNHEY and CDR2 SVGAGI. This CDR3 contains 14 residues. CDR3 bases: TGTGCCAGCAGTAGGGACAGGAGGGAATATGGCTACACCTTC. Amino acid sequence: CASSRDRREYGYTF.

This chain joins TRBV2 and TRBJ1-3; 10 bases map to TRBD1. The CDR3 length is 17 residues. Germline CDR1 SNHLY, CDR2 FYNNEI. After removal of 2 bases from V and 2 bases from J, the junction contained 6 bases not matched to a gene. CDR3 nucleotides: TGTGCCAGCAGTGAACGTTTTGACAGGGGGCCTGGAAACACCATATATTTT. Amino acid sequence: CASSERFDRGPGNTIYF.

DNA for the CDR3: TGTGCCAGCAGTCCCTCGGGAGTTAACACCGGGGAGCTGTTTTTT. As protein: CASSPSGVNTGELFF. V gene TRBV6-5 combines with J gene TRBJ2-2; tentatively, D is TRBD2 (6 bases). Germline-derived CDR1 and CDR2 are MNHEY and SVGAGI. Trimming took 5 bases from V and 2 from J, leaving 12 bases between them. The CDR3 runs 15 residues.

V is TRBV6-6 and J is TRBJ1-2, with D unresolved. Between the trimmed V and J ends, which lost 0 bases and 7 bases, there was a span of 9 bases. Germline CDR1 reads MNHNY; CDR2 reads SVGAGI (reference sequence). This CDR3 spans 13 amino acids. CDR3 sequence reads: CASSYSGGSGYTF. CDR3 in DNA: TGTGCCAGCAGTTACTCGGGAGGGAGTGGCTACACCTTC.

V is TRBV2 and J is TRBJ2-7; 11 nucleotides align to TRBD1. CDR3 length: 14 amino acids. Losses at the gene ends were 7 bases for V and 7 bases for J; bases not matched to a gene: 9. Germline V CDR1 and CDR2: SNHLY, FYNNEI. The CDR3 DNA is TGTGCCAGCACTAGGACAGGGGGCTCGGGGGAGCAGTACTTC. Its protein product is CASTRTGGSGEQYF.

This rearrangement joins TRBV6-5 to TRBJ1-1; D gene ambiguous. There are 13 residues in the CDR3. Per germline, CDR1 MNHEY and CDR2 SVGAGI. V was shortened by 5 bases and J by 4 bases, with 11 bases between the two germline ends. The CDR3, as DNA: TGTGCCAGCAGTCCACGGGCAGCCACTGAAGCTTTCTTT. Encoded protein: CASSPRAATEAFF.

The J gene is TRBJ1-1, the V gene TRBV7-9, with D perhaps TRBD1 (6 bases). The V gene's germline CDR1 is SEHNR and CDR2 FQNEAQ (reference sequence). V was pared by 3 bases and J by 4 bases, with 15 bases between. The CDR3 has 15 residues. CDR3: CASSLEGGMGTEAFF. The CDR3 bases are TGTGCCAGCAGCTTGGAGGGGGGCATGGGCACTGAAGCTTTCTTT.

This chain links TRBV6-6 with TRBJ1-3, with D maybe TRBD1 (6 bases). The CDR3 has 17 residues. V gave up 5 bases and J gave up 4 bases, with 21 bases separating them. The V gene's germline CDR1 is MNHNY and CDR2 SVGAGI (reference sequence). The CDR3 loop is CASSPARGGPYGNTIYF. In DNA form, the CDR3 reads TGTGCCAGCAGTCCCGCCCGAGGGGGACCGTACGGAAACACCATATATTTT.

This clone was recorded once. This chain joins TRBV20-1 and TRBJ2-1; D gene uncertain. The CDR3 extends over 14 amino acids. Germline assignment: CDR1 DFQATT and CDR2 SNEGSKA (reference sequence). Deletions cut 3 bases from V and 3 bases from J, with 12 bases between. This chain's CDR3 is CSASVTPFYNEQFF. The CDR3, as DNA: TGCAGTGCTAGTGTGACCCCCTTCTACAATGAGCAGTTCTTC.

This clone is a singleton in its sample. V usage is TRBV18 and J usage is TRBJ1-1; D gene unclear. The germline CDR1 and CDR2 sequences are KGHSH and LQKENI. V was clipped by 2 bases and J by 1 base, with 11 bases between them. The CDR3 is 15 residues long. The CDR3 reads CASSPKEAENTEAFF. The CDR3 nucleotides are TGTGCCAGCTCACCAAAGGAAGCAGAGAACACTGAAGCTTTCTTT.

V gene TRBV15 combines with J gene TRBJ1-5, with D maybe TRBD1 (5 bases). V dropped 0 bases and J dropped 5 bases, with 14 bases sitting between them. Germline assignment: CDR1 LNHNV and CDR2 YYDKDF (reference sequence). The CDR3 loop spans 16 amino acids. CDR3 sequence reads: CATSREQVTGDQPQHF. The CDR3 DNA sequence: TGTGCCACCAGCAGAGAACAGGTCACCGGGGATCAGCCCCAGCATTTT.

This clone came up a few times. The chain is built from TRBV12-5 and TRBJ2-2, with 8 positions matching TRBD1. The trim removed 5 bases at V and 0 bases at J, leaving 8 bases unmatched. This CDR3 spans 17 amino acids. Germline values: CDR1 LGHNT, CDR2 FRNRAP. For the CDR3, the DNA is TGTGCTAGTGGTCCCCCTCGGACAGGGACGAACACCGGGGAGCTGTTTTTT. Translating it yields CASGPPRTGTNTGELFF.

The genes are TRBV15 and TRBJ1-2, with TRBD1 matching 9 bases. The CDR3 runs 15 residues. Germline-derived CDR1 and CDR2 are LNHNV and YYDKDF (reference sequence). V shed 5 bases, J shed 4 bases, and the junction held 8 bases outside the gene matches. The CDR3 DNA follows: TGTGCCACCAGCGAGGGACAGGGACCTATCTATGGCTACACCTTC. This encodes CATSEGQGPIYGYTF.

The V gene is TRBV9, the J gene TRBJ2-1, with 10 bases fitting TRBD2. The CDR3 totals 12 residues. Trimming took 2 bases from V and 16 from J; bases not matched to a gene: 6. Germline lookup yields CDR1 SGDLS and CDR2 YYNGEE. CDR3 in amino acids: CASSVSGGAPFF. The CDR3 nucleotides read TGTGCCAGCAGCGTGAGCGGGGGGGCCCCATTCTTC.

The V gene is TRBV18, the J gene TRBJ2-7, with D hard to call. CDR1 and CDR2 (germline): KGHSH, LQKENI. The CDR3 extends over 14 amino acids. Trimming removed 4 bases at V and 0 bases at J, with 10 bases between. CDR3 in amino acids: CASSLGDLSYEQYF. In nucleotides, the CDR3 is TGTGCCAGCTCACTAGGCGACCTCTCCTACGAGCAGTACTTC.

The chain links TRBV20-1 to TRBJ1-2; no firm D call. The CDR3 contains 11 residues. CDR1 DFQATT and CDR2 SNEGSKA come from the germline V gene (reference sequence). V was shortened by 4 bases and J by 7 bases, with 10 bases between the two germline ends. CDR3 DNA: TGCAGTGCTATACTCGGGCCTGGCTACACCTTC. Residues: CSAILGPGYTF.

V and J are TRBV4-2 and TRBJ1-1; TRBD1 is a possible D gene (5 bases). The CDR3 consists of 15 residues. Germline V gene lookup returns CDR1 LGHNA and CDR2 YNFKEQ. V lost 0 bases to trimming and J lost 1 base, with 9 bases between them. CDR3 bases: TGTGCCAGCAGCCAAGATGGACAAAAGAACACTGAAGCTTTCTTT. Its translation is CASSQDGQKNTEAFF.